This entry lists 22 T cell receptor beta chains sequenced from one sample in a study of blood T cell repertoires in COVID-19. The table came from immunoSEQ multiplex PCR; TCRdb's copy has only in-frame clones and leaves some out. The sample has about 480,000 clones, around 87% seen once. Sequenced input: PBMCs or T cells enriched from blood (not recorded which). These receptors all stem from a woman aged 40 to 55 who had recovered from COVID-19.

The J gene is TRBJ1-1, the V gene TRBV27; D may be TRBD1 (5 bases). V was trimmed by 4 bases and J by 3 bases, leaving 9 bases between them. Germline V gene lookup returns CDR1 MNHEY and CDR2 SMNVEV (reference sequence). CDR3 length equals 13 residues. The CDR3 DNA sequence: TGTGCCAGCAGTTCGACAGTTGACACTGAAGCTTTCTTT. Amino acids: CASSSTVDTEAFF.

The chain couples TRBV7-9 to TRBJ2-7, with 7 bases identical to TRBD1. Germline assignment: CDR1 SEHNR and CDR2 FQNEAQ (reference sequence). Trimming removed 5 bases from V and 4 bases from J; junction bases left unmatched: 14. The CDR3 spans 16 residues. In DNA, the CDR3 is TGTGCCAGCAGCACCTGGACAGGTCCCGCCCCATACGAGCAGTACTTC. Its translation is CASSTWTGPAPYEQYF.

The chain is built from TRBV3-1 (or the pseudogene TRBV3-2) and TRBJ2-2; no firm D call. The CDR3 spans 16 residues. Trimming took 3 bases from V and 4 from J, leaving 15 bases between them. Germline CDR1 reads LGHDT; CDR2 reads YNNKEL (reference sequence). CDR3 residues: CASSQPTTGPTGELFF. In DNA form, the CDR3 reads TGTGCCAGCAGCCAGCCCACTACGGGTCCCACCGGGGAGCTGTTTTTT.

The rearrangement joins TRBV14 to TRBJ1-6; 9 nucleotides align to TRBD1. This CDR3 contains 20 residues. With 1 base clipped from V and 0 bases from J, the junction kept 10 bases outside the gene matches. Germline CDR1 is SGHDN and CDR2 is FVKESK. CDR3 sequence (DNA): TGTGCCAGCAGCCAAGGTAAGATCGAGACAGGGGGCTCCTATAATTCACCCCTCCACTTT. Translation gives CASSQGKIETGGSYNSPLHF.

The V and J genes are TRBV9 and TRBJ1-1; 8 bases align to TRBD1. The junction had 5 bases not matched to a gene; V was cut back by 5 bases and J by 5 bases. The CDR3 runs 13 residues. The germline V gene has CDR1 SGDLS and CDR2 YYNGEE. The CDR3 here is CASSQTGVTEAFF. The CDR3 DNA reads TGTGCCAGCAGTCAGACAGGGGTGACTGAAGCTTTCTTT. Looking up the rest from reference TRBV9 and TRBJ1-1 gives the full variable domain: DSGVTQTPKHLITATGQRVTLRCSPRSGDLSVYWYQQSLDQGLQFLIQYYNGEERAKGNILERFSAQQFPDLHSELNLSSLELGDSALYFCASSQTGVTEAFFGQGTRLTVV.

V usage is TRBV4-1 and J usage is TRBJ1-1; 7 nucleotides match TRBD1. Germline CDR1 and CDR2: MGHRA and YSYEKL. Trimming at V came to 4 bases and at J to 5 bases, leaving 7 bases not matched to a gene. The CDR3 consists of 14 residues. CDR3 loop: CASSPTGRRTEAFF. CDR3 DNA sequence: TGCGCCAGCAGCCCGACAGGGCGACGAACTGAAGCTTTCTTT.

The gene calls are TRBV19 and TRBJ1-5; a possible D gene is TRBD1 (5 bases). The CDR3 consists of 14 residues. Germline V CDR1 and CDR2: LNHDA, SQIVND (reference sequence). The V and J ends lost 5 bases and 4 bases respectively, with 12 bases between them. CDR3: CASSRTQGNQPQHF. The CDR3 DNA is TGTGCCAGTAGTCGTACGCAGGGAAATCAGCCCCAGCATTTT. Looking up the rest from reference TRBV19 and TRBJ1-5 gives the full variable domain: DGGITQSPKYLFRKEGQNVTLSCEQNLNHDAMYWYRQDPGQGLRLIYYSQIVNDFQKGDIAEGYSVSREKKESFPLTVTSAQKNPTAFYLCASSRTQGNQPQHFGDGTRLSIL.

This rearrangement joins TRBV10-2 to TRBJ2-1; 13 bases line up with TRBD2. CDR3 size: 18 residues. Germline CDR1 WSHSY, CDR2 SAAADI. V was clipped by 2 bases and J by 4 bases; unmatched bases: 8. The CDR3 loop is CASSETGTSGKVYNEQFF. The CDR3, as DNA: TGCGCCAGCAGTGAGACCGGGACTAGCGGGAAGGTATACAATGAGCAGTTCTTC.

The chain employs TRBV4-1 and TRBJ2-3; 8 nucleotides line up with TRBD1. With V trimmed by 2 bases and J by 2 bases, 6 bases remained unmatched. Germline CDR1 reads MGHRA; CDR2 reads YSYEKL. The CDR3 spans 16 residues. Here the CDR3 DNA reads TGCGCCAGCAGCCAACGGCACAGGGGGTCCACAGATACGCAGTATTTT. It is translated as CASSQRHRGSTDTQYF.

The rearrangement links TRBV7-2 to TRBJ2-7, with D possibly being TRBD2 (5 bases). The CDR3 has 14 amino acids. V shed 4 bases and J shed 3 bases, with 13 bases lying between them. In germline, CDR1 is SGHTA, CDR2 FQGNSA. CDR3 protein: CASSSMRVGYEQYF. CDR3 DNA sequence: TGTGCCAGCAGCTCGATGCGGGTGGGCTACGAGCAGTACTTC. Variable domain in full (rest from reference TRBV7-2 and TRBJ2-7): GAGVSQSPSNKVTEKGKDVELRCDPISGHTALYWYRQSLGQGLEFLIYFQGNSAPDKSGLPSDRFSAERTGGSVSTLTIQRTQQEDSAVYLCASSSMRVGYEQYFGPGTRLTVT.

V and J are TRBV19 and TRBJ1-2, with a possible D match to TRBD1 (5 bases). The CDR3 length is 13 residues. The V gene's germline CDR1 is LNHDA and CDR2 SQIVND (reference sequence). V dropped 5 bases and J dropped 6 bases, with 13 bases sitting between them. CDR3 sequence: CASSAGTWDGYTF. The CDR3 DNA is TGTGCCAGTAGTGCCGGGACTTGGGATGGCTACACCTTC.

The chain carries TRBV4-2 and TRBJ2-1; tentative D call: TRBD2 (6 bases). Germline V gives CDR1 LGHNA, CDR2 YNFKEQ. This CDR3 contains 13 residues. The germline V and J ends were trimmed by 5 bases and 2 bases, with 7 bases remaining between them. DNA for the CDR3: TGTGCCAGCAGCGCGGGGACCTACAATGAGCAGTTCTTC. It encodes CASSAGTYNEQFF.

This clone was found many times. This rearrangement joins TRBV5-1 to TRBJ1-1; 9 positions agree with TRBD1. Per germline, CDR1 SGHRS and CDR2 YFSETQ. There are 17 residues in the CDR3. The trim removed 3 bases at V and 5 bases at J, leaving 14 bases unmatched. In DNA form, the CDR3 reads TGCGCCAGCAGCTGGGCCGGGACAGGGCCACGAAGGACTGAAGCTTTCTTT. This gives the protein CASSWAGTGPRRTEAFF.

The CDR3 loop is CASSLESSYTEAFF. The CDR3 coding sequence is TGTGCCAGCAGCTTAGAGAGTAGTTACACTGAAGCTTTCTTT. The chain links TRBV11-2 to TRBJ1-1; the D is unclear. CDR3 length: 14 residues. Germline CDR1 reads SGHAT; CDR2 reads FQNNGV. V was pared by 0 bases and J by 3 bases, with 8 bases between.

CDR3 DNA sequence: TGTGCCAGCAGCTTTTCGGGGGGAACTTACAATGAGCAGTTCTTC. It codes for CASSFSGGTYNEQFF. This sequence joins TRBV5-4 and TRBJ2-1, with 7 nucleotides matching TRBD2. Per the germline V gene, CDR1 is SGHNT and CDR2 is YYREEE (reference sequence). This CDR3 has 15 amino acids. The V gene end was trimmed by 2 bases and the J gene end by 4 bases; junction bases not matched to a gene: 6. The full variable domain, its missing parts supplied by reference TRBV5-4 and TRBJ2-1, is ETGVTQSPTHLIKTRGQQVTLRCSSQSGHNTVSWYQQALGQGPQFIFQYYREEENGRGNFPPRFSGLQFPNYSSELNVNALELDDSALYLCASSFSGGTYNEQFFGPGTRLTVL.

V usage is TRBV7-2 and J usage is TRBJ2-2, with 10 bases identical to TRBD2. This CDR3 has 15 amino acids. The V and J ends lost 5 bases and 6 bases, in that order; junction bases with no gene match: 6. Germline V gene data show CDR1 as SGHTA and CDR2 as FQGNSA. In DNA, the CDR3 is TGTGCCAGCAGCCCAGCTAGCGGGAGAGCCGGGGAGCTGTTTTTT. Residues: CASSPASGRAGELFF.

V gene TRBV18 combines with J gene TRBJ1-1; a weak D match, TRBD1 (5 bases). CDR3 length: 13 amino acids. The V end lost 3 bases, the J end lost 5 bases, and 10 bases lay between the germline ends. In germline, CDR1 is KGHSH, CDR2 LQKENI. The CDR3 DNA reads TGTGCCAGCTCACCGGTGTCAGGGACTGAAGCTTTCTTT. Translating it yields CASSPVSGTEAFF.

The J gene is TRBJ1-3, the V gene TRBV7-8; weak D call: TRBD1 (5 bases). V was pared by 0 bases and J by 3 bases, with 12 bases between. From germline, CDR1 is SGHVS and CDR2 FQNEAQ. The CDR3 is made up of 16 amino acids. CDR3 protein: CASSLARGIDGNTIYF. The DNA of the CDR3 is TGTGCCAGCAGCTTAGCGCGGGGGATAGATGGAAACACCATATATTTT.

The CDR3 nucleotides are TGTGCCAGCAGCCTGGGGACAGGGGGAAGGTCCAAAAACATTCAGTACTTC. It specifies CASSLGTGGRSKNIQYF. This rearrangement joins TRBV7-8 to TRBJ2-4; 11 bases line up with TRBD1. The trim removed 5 bases at V and 2 bases at J, leaving 8 bases unmatched. This CDR3 has 17 residues. The germline V gene has CDR1 SGHVS and CDR2 FQNEAQ. Combining the CDR3 with reference TRBV7-8 and TRBJ2-4 gives the whole variable domain GAGVSQSPRYKVAKRGQDVALRCDPISGHVSLFWYQQALGQGPEFLTYFQNEAQLDKSGLPSDRFFAERPEGSVSTLKIQRTQQEDSAVYLCASSLGTGGRSKNIQYFGAGTRLSVL.

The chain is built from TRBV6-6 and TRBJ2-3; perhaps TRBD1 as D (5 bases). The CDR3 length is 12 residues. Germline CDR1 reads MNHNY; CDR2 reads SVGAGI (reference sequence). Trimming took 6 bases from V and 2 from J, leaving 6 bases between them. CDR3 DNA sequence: TGTGCCAGCAGCGGACACACAGATACGCAGTATTTT. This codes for CASSGHTDTQYF.

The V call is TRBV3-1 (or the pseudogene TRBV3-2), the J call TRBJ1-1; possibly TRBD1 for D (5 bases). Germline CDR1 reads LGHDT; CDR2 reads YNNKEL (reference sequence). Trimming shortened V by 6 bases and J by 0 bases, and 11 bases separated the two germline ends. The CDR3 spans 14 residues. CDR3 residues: CASRTEGLNTEAFF. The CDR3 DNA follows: TGTGCCAGCAGAACGGAGGGGCTGAACACTGAAGCTTTCTTT.

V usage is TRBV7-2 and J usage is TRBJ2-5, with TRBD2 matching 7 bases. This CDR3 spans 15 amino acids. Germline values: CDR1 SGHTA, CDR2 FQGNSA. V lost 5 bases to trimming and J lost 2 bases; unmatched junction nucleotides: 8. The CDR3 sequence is CASSPLLAYQETQYF. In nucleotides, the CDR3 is TGTGCCAGCAGCCCCTTACTAGCGTATCAAGAGACCCAGTACTTC.